A single sample is the source of the 25 T cell receptor beta chains below, sequenced in a study of Ad26.COV2.S vaccination and SARS-CoV-2 variants. Treatment: 19 received Ad26.COV2.S at low or high dose, single or two shots; about 5 received placebo; per-sample allocation not given. Samples came from day 63 after the first vaccine or placebo injection. Generated by immunoSEQ multiplex PCR, the TCRdb table keeps only in-frame clones and is missing some. The sample has about 390,000 clones; about 88% are singletons. Sequencing was performed on peripheral blood, taken in a trial of Ad26.COV2.S vaccine versus placebo. Receptors were obtained from a person aged 18-60 years who received the Ad26.COV2.S COVID-19 vaccine or a placebo.

This chain joins TRBV18 and TRBJ1-4; TRBD1 aligns across 11 bases. The V gene end was trimmed by 4 bases and the J gene end by 8 bases; junction bases not matched to a gene: 3. The CDR3 runs to 14 residues. Germline V gene sequence: CDR1 KGHSH, CDR2 LQKENI. CDR3 region: CASSRDRGEEKLFF. The CDR3 nucleotides are TGTGCCAGCTCACGGGACAGGGGGGAAGAAAAACTGTTTTTT.

The chain uses TRBV7-9 and TRBJ1-2; D is ambiguous. Per the germline V gene, CDR1 is SEHNR and CDR2 is FQNEAQ (reference sequence). The CDR3 is made up of 11 amino acids. Trimming cost V 8 bases and J 4 bases, with 8 bases left between them. CDR3 in DNA: TGTGCCAGCCCGTCCGCCTATGGCTACACCTTC. This codes for CASPSAYGYTF.

The CDR3 is CASSPLAGVDEQYF. The DNA for the CDR3 is TGTGCCAGCAGCCCCCTAGCGGGGGTAGACGAGCAGTACTTC. The chain links TRBV11-2 to TRBJ2-7; 10 bases fit TRBD2. J was trimmed by 5 bases and V by 5 bases; bases with no gene match: 6. This CDR3 spans 14 amino acids. Germline V lookup: CDR1 SGHAT, CDR2 FQNNGV. Full variable domain (missing parts from reference TRBV11-2 and TRBJ2-7): EAGVAQSPRYKIIEKRQSVAFWCNPISGHATLYWYQQILGQGPKLLIQFQNNGVVDDSQLPKDRFSAERLKGVDSTLKIQPAKLEDSAVYLCASSPLAGVDEQYFGPGTRLTVT.

This clone was detected once. The chain couples TRBV21-1 to TRBJ2-5; the table's D call, TRBD1, was not checked against the DNA. TRBV21-1 is reported as a pseudogene. The CDR3 contains 13 residues. For the CDR3, the DNA is TGTGCCAGCAGGACAGGGAGCCATGAGACCCAGTACTTC. Its protein product is CASRTGSHETQYF.

The chain carries TRBV11-2 and TRBJ1-2; unclear D gene. CDR1 is SGHAT and CDR2 is FQNNGV in the germline V gene. This CDR3 comprises 14 residues. The V gene lost 5 bases and the J gene lost 5 bases, with 15 bases spanning the gap. The CDR3 protein is CASSHRPRLYGYTF. CDR3 sequence (DNA): TGTGCCAGCAGCCACCGACCCAGGTTATATGGCTACACCTTC.

Here the CDR3 reads CASSKLFSPLHF. The CDR3 DNA sequence: TGTGCCAGCAGCAAGTTATTCTCACCCCTCCACTTT. This chain connects TRBV2 to TRBJ1-6; D gene ambiguous. CDR1 is SNHLY and CDR2 is FYNNEI in the germline V gene. Between the trimmed V and J ends, which lost 6 bases and 10 bases, there was a span of 10 bases. The CDR3 covers 12 residues.

In nucleotides, the CDR3 is TGCGCCAGCAGCTTGGCTGGGAAGGATGAAAAACTGTTTTTT. Amino acid sequence: CASSLAGKDEKLFF. V is TRBV5-1 and J is TRBJ1-4; D unresolved. The germline CDR1 and CDR2 sequences are SGHRS and YFSETQ. The V gene lost 0 bases and the J gene lost 6 bases, with 9 bases spanning the gap. CDR3 length: 14 residues.

V usage is TRBV30 and J usage is TRBJ2-2; D unclear. In germline, CDR1 is GTSNPN, CDR2 SVGIG (reference sequence). V was trimmed by 2 bases and J by 1 base, leaving 11 bases between them. This CDR3 contains 15 residues. The CDR3 here is CAWSRLKLNTGELFF. Here the CDR3 DNA reads TGTGCCTGGAGTCGATTGAAGCTGAACACCGGGGAGCTGTTTTTT.

The table lists this clone with a count of one. The rearrangement joins TRBV3-1 (or the pseudogene TRBV3-2) to TRBJ1-2; 8 bases agree with TRBD1. V dropped 0 bases and J dropped 12; count of bases not matched to a gene: 6. Looked up from germline, CDR1 is LGHDT and CDR2 is YNNKEL (reference sequence). CDR3 length: 13 residues. The CDR3 reads CASSQDRQGPHTF. CDR3 DNA sequence: TGTGCCAGCAGCCAAGATCGACAGGGGCCCCACACCTTC.

CDR3 bases: TGTGCCAGCAGCAAAGACAGGAGGAATGAAGCTTTCTTT. It codes for CASSKDRRNEAFF. The genes are TRBV12-3 or TRBV12-4 and TRBJ1-1; D might be TRBD1 (6 bases). The CDR3 loop spans 13 amino acids. V dropped 6 bases and J dropped 7 bases, with 15 bases sitting between them.

This chain links TRBV9 with TRBJ1-4; maybe TRBD1 (6 bases). Per germline, CDR1 SGDLS and CDR2 YYNGEE. The CDR3 has 16 residues. The V gene lost 4 bases and the J gene lost 2 bases, with 15 bases spanning the gap. This CDR3 is CASSPSHRDTNEKLFF. The DNA for the CDR3 is TGTGCCAGCAGCCCCTCGCACAGGGACACTAATGAAAAACTGTTTTTT.

This CDR3 reads CASSQGSKGKATIYF. The CDR3 DNA reads as TGTGCCAGCAGCCAAGGTAGTAAGGGGAAGGCGACCATATATTTT. The V call is TRBV3-1 (or the pseudogene TRBV3-2), the J call TRBJ1-3, with TRBD1 as a possible D gene (5 bases). Trimming pared 1 base from V and 10 bases from J, leaving 17 bases between. The CDR3 has 15 residues. The germline V gene encodes CDR1 LGHDT and CDR2 YNNKEL (reference sequence).

This clone was counted a few times. The chain combines TRBV3-1 (or the pseudogene TRBV3-2) with TRBJ1-6, with 7 bases aligning to TRBD1. Germline V gene data show CDR1 as LGHDT and CDR2 as YNNKEL (reference sequence). The length of the CDR3 is 18 residues. J lost 6 bases, V lost 4 bases, and 15 bases had no gene match. CDR3: CASSLGDSYRIFNSPLHF. The CDR3 nucleotides read TGTGCCAGCAGCCTCGGGGACAGCTATCGAATATTTAATTCACCCCTCCACTTT.

This clone has only one observation. V is TRBV5-6 and J is TRBJ1-3; unclear D gene. The CDR3 runs to 13 residues. The germline V gene has CDR1 SGHDT and CDR2 YYEEEE. V dropped 3 bases and J dropped 4 bases, with 8 bases sitting between them. The CDR3 loop reads CASSYGRGNTIYF. CDR3 DNA sequence: TGTGCCAGCAGCTACGGGCGGGGAAACACCATATATTTT.

The rearrangement links TRBV6-5 to TRBJ2-3, with D hard to call. V lost 2 bases to trimming and J lost 5 bases, with 8 bases between them. The germline CDR1 and CDR2 sequences are MNHEY and SVGAGI. CDR3 length: 13 residues. The CDR3 region has the DNA TGTGCCAGCAGTTACGGCCCTGTAGATACGCAGTATTTT. Its protein is CASSYGPVDTQYF.

The chain uses TRBV10-3 and TRBJ1-2, with D maybe TRBD1 (6 bases). The CDR3 contains 14 residues. CDR1 ENHRY and CDR2 SYGVKD come from the germline V gene. The germline V and J ends were trimmed by 5 bases and 3 bases, with 13 bases remaining between them. CDR3 region: CAISLGQGYYGYTF. DNA for the CDR3: TGTGCCATCAGTTTAGGGCAGGGGTACTATGGCTACACCTTC.

This chain links TRBV4-3 with TRBJ2-7; D remains unclear. V lost 0 bases and J 2 bases, leaving 11 bases between the germline ends. Per the germline V gene, CDR1 is LGHNA and CDR2 is YSLEER. CDR3 length equals 15 residues. The CDR3 protein is CASSQDLVSTYEQYF. CDR3 sequence (DNA): TGCGCCAGCAGCCAAGATCTTGTCAGTACCTACGAGCAGTACTTC.

This rearrangement joins TRBV30 to TRBJ1-6; the match to TRBD1 covers 7 bases. CDR3 length: 13 residues. Germline V lookup: CDR1 GTSNPN, CDR2 SVGIG (reference sequence). J was trimmed by 7 bases and V by 5 bases; bases with no gene match: 5. The CDR3 bases are TGTGCCTGGTCACAGGGGCACAATTCACCCCTCCACTTT. Its translation: CAWSQGHNSPLHF.

The chain carries TRBV3-1 (or the pseudogene TRBV3-2) and TRBJ2-7; 7 nucleotides match TRBD2. The CDR3 extends over 15 amino acids. The germline V gene has CDR1 LGHDT and CDR2 YNNKEL (reference sequence). V lost 3 bases and J lost 0; bases outside the gene matches: 5. CDR3 in DNA: TGTGCCAGCAGCCAGGCGGGGGTTAGCTCCTACGAGCAGTACTTC. This translates into CASSQAGVSSYEQYF.

The chain is built from TRBV7-2 and TRBJ1-1; TRBD1 is a possible D gene (5 bases). Per germline, CDR1 SGHTA and CDR2 FQGNSA. The CDR3 is 14 amino acids. V was pared by 3 bases and J by 4 bases, with 12 bases between. Here the CDR3 DNA reads TGTGCCAGCAGCTTGCGGGGACGAGGCACTGAAGCTTTCTTT. This sequence encodes CASSLRGRGTEAFF.

This clone was observed a single time. The CDR3 here is CASSQDLAGMGGYTF. The CDR3 nucleotides read TGTGCCAGCAGCCAAGATCTCGCAGGGATGGGTGGCTACACCTTC. The V and J genes are TRBV3-1 (or the pseudogene TRBV3-2) and TRBJ1-2; D is possibly TRBD1 (5 bases). Germline V gene data show CDR1 as LGHDT and CDR2 as YNNKEL (reference sequence). The germline V and J ends were trimmed by 0 bases and 7 bases, with 15 bases remaining between them. There are 15 residues in the CDR3.

This rearrangement joins TRBV12-3 or TRBV12-4 to TRBJ1-1, with D perhaps matching TRBD1 (6 bases). The CDR3 totals 13 residues. Trimming left V 1 base short and J 6 bases short, with 9 bases between. CDR3 nucleotides: TGTGCCAGCAGTTTAGGGTCAGGGGCTGAAGCTTTCTTT. This sequence encodes CASSLGSGAEAFF.

The genes are TRBV7-2 and TRBJ1-1; D is unresolved. This CDR3 spans 14 amino acids. Germline V lookup: CDR1 SGHTA, CDR2 FQGNSA. The ends were cut back, 0 bases at V and 6 bases at J, with 11 bases in the middle. CDR3 in DNA: TGTGCCAGCAGCTTAGCGGCGGAGGGCGCTGAAGCTTTCTTT. It is translated as CASSLAAEGAEAFF.

The rearrangement joins TRBV7-2 to TRBJ2-1; 9 bases are a match to TRBD2. CDR1 and CDR2 from the germline V gene are SGHTA and FQGNSA. The J segment lost 4 bases and the V segment lost 5 bases, leaving 12 bases of the junction unmatched. This CDR3 spans 17 amino acids. The CDR3: CASSVPAGLAIYNEQFF. The DNA of the CDR3 is TGTGCCAGCAGCGTACCGGCGGGACTAGCAATATACAATGAGCAGTTCTTC. Drawing the rest from reference TRBV7-2 and TRBJ2-1, the complete variable domain is GAGVSQSPSNKVTEKGKDVELRCDPISGHTALYWYRQSLGQGLEFLIYFQGNSAPDKSGLPSDRFSAERTGGSVSTLTIQRTQQEDSAVYLCASSVPAGLAIYNEQFFGPGTRLTVL.

This clone was counted once. The rearrangement uses TRBV2 and TRBJ2-5, with 8 bases identical to TRBD2. CDR3 size: 14 residues. Germline V CDR1 and CDR2: SNHLY, FYNNEI. J was trimmed by 3 bases and V by 5 bases; bases with no gene match: 5. CDR3 loop: CASSTVLAEETQYF. The CDR3 coding sequence is TGTGCCAGCAGTACAGTACTAGCGGAAGAGACCCAGTACTTC.